The clone carrying this T cell receptor beta chain showed up many times. Its antigen is unknown. The data are from a study of T-cell reconstitution after alpha-beta-depleted transplantation in children. Notes on the study in general: Expanded graft clones, several hundred of them, were reportedly the source of alpha-beta T cells about two months after transplant.

The CDR3 runs to 13 residues. The V end was cut by 4 bases, the J end by 5 bases, with 12 bases between. In germline, CDR1 is SGHRS, CDR2 YFSETQ. Preparation of the TCRbeta library was carried out with unique molecular identifiers. TCRdb analysed the PCR reads with MiXCR anew, one entry per CDR3 protein. The data show just under 150,000 distinct CDR3 sequences, 8% to 10% seen once. J is TRBJ1-1 and V is TRBV5-1; the D is unclear. The receptor's source is a female patient younger than 10 who had a stem cell transplant for congenital amegakaryocytic thrombocytopenia, so the T cells may come from the graft donor. The sample in question was PBMCs, mostly from graft donor cells, obtained 180 days after TCRalphabeta/CD19-depleted stem cell transplant. DNA of the CDR3: TGCGCCAGCAGCCAGGAACCGCAGACTGAAGCTTTCTTT. Its protein product is CASSQEPQTEAFF.